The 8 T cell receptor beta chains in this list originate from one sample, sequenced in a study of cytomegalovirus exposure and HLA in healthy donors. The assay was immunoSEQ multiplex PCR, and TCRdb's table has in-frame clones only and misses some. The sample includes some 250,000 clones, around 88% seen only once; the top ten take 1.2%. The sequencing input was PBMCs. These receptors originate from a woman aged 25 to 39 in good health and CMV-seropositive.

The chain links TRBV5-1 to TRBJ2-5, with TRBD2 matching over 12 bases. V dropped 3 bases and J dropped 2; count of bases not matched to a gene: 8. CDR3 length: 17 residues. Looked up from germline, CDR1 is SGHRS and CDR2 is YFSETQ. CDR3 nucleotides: TGCGCCAGCAGCTCCGGCCTAGCGGGAGGGCTTCAAGAGACCCAGTACTTC. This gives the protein CASSSGLAGGLQETQYF.

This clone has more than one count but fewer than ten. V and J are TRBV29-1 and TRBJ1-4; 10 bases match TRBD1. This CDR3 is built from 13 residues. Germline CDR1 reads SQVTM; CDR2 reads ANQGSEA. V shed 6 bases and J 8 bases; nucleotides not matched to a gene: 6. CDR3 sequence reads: CSVAGTGVEKLFF. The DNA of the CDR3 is TGCAGCGTAGCCGGGACAGGGGTGGAAAAACTGTTTTTT.

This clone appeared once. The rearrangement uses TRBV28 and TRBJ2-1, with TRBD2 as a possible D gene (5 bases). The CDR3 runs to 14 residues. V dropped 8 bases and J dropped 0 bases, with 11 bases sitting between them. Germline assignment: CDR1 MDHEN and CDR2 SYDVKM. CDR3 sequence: CASADLSSYNEQFF. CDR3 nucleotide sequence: TGTGCCAGCGCGGACTTGAGCTCCTACAATGAGCAGTTCTTC.

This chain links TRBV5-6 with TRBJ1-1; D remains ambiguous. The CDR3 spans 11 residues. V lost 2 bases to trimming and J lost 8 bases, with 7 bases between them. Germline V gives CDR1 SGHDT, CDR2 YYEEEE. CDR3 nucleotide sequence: TGTGCCAGCAGCTTTCAGGAAGAAGCTTTCTTT. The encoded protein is CASSFQEEAFF.

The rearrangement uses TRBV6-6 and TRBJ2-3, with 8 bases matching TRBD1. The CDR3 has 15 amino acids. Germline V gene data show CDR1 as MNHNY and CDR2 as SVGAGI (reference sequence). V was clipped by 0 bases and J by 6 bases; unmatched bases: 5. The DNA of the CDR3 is TGTGCCAGCAGTTACTCGAAGGACAGGGCTGATACGCAGTATTTT. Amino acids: CASSYSKDRADTQYF.

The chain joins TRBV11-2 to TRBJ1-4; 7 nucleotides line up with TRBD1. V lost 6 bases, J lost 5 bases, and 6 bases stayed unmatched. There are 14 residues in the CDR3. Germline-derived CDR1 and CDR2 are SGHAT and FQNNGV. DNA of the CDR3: TGTGCCAGCAGACAAGACAGGGTCAATGAAAAACTGTTTTTT. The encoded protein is CASRQDRVNEKLFF.

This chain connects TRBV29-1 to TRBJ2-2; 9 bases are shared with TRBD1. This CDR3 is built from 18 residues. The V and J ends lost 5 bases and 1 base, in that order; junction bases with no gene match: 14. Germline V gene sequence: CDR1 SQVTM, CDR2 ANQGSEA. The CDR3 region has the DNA TGCAGCGTTATCCTCACCCGCGGGACAGGGATGAACACCGGGGAGCTGTTTTTT. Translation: CSVILTRGTGMNTGELFF.

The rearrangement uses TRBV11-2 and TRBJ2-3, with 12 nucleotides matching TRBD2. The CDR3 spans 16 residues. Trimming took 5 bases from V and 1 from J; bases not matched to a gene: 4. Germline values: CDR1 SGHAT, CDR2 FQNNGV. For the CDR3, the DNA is TGTGCCAGCAGCGCACGACTAGCGGGAGGCACAGATACGCAGTATTTT. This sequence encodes CASSARLAGGTDTQYF.